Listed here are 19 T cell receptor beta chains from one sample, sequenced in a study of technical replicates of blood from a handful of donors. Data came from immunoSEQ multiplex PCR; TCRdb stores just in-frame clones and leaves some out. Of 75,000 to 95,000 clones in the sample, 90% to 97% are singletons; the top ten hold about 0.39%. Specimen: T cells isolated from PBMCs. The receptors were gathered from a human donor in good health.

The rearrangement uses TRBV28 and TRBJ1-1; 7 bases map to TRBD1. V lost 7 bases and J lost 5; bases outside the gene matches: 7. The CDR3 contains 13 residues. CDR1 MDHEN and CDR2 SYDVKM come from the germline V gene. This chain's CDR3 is CASNQDRVTEAFF. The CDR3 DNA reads TGTGCCAGCAACCAAGACAGGGTTACTGAAGCTTTCTTT.

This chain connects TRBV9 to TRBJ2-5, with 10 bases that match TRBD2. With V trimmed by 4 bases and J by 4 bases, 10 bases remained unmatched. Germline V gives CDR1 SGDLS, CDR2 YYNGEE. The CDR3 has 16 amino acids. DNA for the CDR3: TGTGCCAGCAGCCCCCGGACTAGCGGACGGCCAGAGACCCAGTACTTC. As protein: CASSPRTSGRPETQYF.

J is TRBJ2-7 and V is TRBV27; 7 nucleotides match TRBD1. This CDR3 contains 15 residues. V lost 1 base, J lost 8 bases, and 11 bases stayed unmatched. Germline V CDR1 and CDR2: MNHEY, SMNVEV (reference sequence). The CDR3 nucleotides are TGTGCCAGCAGTTTATTGGGACAGCCGCCAAGGAAGCAGTACTTC. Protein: CASSLLGQPPRKQYF.

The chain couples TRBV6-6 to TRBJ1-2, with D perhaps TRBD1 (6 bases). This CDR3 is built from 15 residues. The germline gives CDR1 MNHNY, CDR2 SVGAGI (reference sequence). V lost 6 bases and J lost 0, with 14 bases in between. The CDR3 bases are TGTGCCAGCAGGGACCAGGGGATTGCTAACTATGGCTACACCTTC. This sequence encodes CASRDQGIANYGYTF.

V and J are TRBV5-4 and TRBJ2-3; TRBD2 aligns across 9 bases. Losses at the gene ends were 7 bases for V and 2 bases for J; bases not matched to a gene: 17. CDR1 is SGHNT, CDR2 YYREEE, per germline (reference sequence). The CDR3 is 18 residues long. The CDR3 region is CASPSGTSYGGFTDTQYF. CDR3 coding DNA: TGTGCCAGCCCTTCCGGGACTAGCTACGGAGGGTTCACAGATACGCAGTATTTT.

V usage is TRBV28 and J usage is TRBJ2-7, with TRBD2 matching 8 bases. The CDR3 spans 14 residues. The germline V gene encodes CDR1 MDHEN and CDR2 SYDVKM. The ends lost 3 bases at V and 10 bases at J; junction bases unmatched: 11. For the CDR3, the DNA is TGTGCCAGCAGTTTGGTAGCGGGGAGTCCGGGACAGTACTTC. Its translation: CASSLVAGSPGQYF.

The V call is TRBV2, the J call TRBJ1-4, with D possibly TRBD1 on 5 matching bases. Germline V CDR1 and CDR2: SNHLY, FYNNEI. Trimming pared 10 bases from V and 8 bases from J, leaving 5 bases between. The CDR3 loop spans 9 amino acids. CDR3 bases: TGTGCCAAGGGGGAAAAACTGTTTTTT. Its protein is CAKGEKLFF.

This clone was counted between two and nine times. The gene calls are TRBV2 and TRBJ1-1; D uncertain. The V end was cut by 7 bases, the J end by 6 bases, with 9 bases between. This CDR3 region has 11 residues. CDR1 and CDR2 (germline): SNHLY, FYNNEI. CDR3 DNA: TGTGCCAGCAACCTAGGCCCTGAAGCTTTCTTT. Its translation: CASNLGPEAFF.

CDR3 nucleotides: TGCGCCAGCAGCCTCGACAGGGAAGAGTACTTC. It yields the protein CASSLDREEYF. The chain has TRBV5-1 and TRBJ2-5, with 7 bases aligning to TRBD1. CDR3 length: 11 residues. CDR1 and CDR2 (germline): SGHRS, YFSETQ. Germline trimming cut 4 bases from V and 12 bases from J; bases unmatched to any gene: 6.

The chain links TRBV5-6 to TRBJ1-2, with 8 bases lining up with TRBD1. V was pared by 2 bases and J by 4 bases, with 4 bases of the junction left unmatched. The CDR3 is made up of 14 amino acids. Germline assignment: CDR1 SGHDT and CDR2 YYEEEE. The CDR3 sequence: CASSLGQGVYGYTF. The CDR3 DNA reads TGTGCCAGCAGCTTAGGACAGGGTGTCTATGGCTACACCTTC.

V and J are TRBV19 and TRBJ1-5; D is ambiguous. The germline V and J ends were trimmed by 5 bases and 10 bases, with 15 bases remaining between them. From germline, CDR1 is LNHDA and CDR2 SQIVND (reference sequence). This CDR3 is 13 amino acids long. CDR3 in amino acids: CASSLSTSGPQHF. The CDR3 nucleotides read TGTGCCAGTAGTCTCTCCACCTCAGGACCCCAGCATTTT.

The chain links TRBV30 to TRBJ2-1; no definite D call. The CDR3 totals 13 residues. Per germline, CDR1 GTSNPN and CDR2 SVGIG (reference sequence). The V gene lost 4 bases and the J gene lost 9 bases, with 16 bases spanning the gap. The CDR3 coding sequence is TGTGCCTGGACCTCGCCCTATGGTCTTGAGCAGTTCTTC. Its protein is CAWTSPYGLEQFF.

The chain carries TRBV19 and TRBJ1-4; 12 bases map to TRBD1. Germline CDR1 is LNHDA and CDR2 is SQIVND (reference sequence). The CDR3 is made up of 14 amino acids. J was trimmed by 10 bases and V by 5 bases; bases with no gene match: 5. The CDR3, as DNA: TGTGCCAGTAGTTCCGGGACAGGGGGCCCAAAACTGTTTTTT. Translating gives CASSSGTGGPKLFF.

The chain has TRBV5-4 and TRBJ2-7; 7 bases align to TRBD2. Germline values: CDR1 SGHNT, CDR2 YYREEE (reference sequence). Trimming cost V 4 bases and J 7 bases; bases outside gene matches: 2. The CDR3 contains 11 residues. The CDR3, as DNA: TGTGCCAGCAGCCGCGGGGGTGAGCAGTACTTC. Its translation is CASSRGGEQYF.

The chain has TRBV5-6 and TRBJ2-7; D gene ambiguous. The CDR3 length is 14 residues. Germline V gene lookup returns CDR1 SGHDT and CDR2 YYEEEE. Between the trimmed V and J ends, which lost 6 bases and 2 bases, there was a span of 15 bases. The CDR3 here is CASKVGAVPYEQYF. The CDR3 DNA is TGTGCCAGCAAGGTTGGTGCGGTTCCCTACGAGCAGTACTTC.

This CDR3 is CASSKNLATGELFF. The CDR3 region has the DNA TGTGCCAGCAGTAAGAATCTAGCGACCGGGGAGCTGTTTTTT. The chain carries TRBV2 and TRBJ2-2; possible D gene TRBD2, 6 bases. The CDR3 is 14 amino acids. Germline CDR1 and CDR2: SNHLY and FYNNEI. The V and J ends lost 5 bases and 5 bases respectively, with 12 bases between them.

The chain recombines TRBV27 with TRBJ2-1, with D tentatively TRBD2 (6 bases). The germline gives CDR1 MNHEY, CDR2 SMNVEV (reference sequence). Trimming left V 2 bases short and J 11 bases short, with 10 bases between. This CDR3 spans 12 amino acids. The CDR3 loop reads CASSLRRDQQFF. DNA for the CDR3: TGTGCCAGCAGTTTAAGGCGGGATCAGCAGTTCTTC.

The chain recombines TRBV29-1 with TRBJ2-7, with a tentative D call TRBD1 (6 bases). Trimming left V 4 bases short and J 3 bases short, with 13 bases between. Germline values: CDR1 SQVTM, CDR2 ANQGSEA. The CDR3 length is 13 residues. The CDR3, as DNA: TGCAGCGTTGTAGGGGGATCTCACTACGAGCAGTACTTC. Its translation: CSVVGGSHYEQYF.

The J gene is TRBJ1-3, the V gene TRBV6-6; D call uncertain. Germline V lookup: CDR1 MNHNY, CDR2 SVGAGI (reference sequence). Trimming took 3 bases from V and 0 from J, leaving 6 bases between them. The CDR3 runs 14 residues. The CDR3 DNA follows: TGTGCCAGCAGTTATATAGTCTCTGGAAACACCATATATTTT. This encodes CASSYIVSGNTIYF.